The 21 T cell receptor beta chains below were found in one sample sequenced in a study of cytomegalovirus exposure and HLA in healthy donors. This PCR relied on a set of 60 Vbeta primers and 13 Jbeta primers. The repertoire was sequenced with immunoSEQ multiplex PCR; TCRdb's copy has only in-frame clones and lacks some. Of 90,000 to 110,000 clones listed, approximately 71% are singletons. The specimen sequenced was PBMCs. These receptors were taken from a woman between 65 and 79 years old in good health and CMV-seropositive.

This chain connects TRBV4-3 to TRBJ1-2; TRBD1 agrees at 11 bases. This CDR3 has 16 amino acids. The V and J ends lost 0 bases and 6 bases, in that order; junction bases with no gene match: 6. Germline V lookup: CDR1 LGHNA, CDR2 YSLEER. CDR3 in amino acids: CASSQDPPGQGDGYTF. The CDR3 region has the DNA TGCGCCAGCAGCCAAGATCCCCCGGGACAGGGGGATGGCTACACCTTC.

The CDR3 DNA sequence: TGCGCCAGCAGCCAGTCCCCACAGGGGTACGGTGGCTACACCTTC. This translates into CASSQSPQGYGGYTF. The gene calls are TRBV4-3 and TRBJ1-2; 7 bases line up with TRBD1. This CDR3 region has 15 residues. Germline CDR1 reads LGHNA; CDR2 reads YSLEER. The trim removed 3 bases at V and 7 bases at J, leaving 11 bases unmatched.

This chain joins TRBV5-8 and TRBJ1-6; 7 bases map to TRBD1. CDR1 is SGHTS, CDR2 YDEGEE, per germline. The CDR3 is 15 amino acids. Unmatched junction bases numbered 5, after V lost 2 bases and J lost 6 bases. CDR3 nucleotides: TGTGCCAGCAGCTTCTCCGGACAGGTTAATTCACCCCTCCACTTT. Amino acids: CASSFSGQVNSPLHF. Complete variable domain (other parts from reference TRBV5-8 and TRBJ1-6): EAGVTQSPTHLIKTRGQQATLRCSPISGHTSVYWYQQALGLGLQFLLWYDEGEERNRGNFPPRFSGRQFPNYSSELNVNALELEDSALYLCASSFSGQVNSPLHFGNGTRLTVT.

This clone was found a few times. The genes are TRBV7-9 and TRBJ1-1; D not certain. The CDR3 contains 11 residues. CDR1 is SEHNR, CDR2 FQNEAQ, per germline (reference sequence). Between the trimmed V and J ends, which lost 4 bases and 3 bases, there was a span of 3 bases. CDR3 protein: CASSSYTEAFF. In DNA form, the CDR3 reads TGTGCCAGCAGCTCATACACTGAAGCTTTCTTT.

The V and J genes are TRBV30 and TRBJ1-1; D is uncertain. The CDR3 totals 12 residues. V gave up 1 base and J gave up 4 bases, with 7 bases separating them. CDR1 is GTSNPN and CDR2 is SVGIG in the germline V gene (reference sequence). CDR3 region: CAWSAPFTEAFF. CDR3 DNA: TGTGCCTGGAGTGCTCCCTTCACTGAAGCTTTCTTT.

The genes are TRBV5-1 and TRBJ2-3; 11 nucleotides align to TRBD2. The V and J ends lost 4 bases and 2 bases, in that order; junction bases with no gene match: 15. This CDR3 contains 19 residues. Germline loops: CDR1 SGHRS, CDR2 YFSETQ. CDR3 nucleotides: TGCGCCAGCAGCGGTCGAGGTATCCTAGCGGGGGGACCCACAGATACGCAGTATTTT. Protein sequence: CASSGRGILAGGPTDTQYF.

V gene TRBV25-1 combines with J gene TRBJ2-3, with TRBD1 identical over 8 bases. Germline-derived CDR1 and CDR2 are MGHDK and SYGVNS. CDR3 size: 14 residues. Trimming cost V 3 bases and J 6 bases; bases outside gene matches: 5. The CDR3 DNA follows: TGTGCCAGCAGTGACCACAGGGGGACCGATACGCAGTATTTT. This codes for CASSDHRGTDTQYF.

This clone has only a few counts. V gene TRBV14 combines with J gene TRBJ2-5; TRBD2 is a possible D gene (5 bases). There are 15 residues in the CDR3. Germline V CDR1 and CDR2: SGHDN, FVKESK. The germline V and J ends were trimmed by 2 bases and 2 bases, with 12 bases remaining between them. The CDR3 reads CASSQLAPKQETQYF. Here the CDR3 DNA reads TGTGCCAGCAGCCAACTAGCCCCCAAGCAAGAGACCCAGTACTTC. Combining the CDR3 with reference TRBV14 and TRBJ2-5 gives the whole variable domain EAGVTQFPSHSVIEKGQTVTLRCDPISGHDNLYWYRRVMGKEIKFLLHFVKESKQDESGMPNNRFLAERTGGTYSTLKVQPAELEDSGVYFCASSQLAPKQETQYFGPGTRLLVL.

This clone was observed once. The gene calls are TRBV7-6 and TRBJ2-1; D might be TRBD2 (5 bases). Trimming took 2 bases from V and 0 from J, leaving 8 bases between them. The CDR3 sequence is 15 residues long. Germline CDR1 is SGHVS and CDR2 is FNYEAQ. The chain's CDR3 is CASSLRRSSYNEQFF. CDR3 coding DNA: TGTGCCAGCAGCTTACGGAGGAGCTCCTACAATGAGCAGTTCTTC.

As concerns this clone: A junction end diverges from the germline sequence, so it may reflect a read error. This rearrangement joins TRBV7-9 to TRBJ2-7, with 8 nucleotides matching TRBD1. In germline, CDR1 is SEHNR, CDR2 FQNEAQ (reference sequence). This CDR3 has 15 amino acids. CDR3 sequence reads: CANSLGGTGSGEQYF. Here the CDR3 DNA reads TGTGCCAACAGCTTAGGGGGGACAGGCTCAGGGGAGCAGTACTTC.

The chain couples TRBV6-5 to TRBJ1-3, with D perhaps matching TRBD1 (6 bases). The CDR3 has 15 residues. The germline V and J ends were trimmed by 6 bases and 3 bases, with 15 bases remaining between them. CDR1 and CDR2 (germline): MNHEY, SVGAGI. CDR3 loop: CASRPGQPFGNTIYF. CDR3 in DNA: TGTGCCAGCAGACCCGGACAGCCTTTTGGAAACACCATATATTTT.

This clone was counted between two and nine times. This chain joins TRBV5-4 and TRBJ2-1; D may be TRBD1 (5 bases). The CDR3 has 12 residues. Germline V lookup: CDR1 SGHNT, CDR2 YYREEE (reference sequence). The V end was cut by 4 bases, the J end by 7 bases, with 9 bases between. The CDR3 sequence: CASSTTVNEQFF. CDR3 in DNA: TGTGCCAGCAGCACGACAGTGAATGAGCAGTTCTTC.

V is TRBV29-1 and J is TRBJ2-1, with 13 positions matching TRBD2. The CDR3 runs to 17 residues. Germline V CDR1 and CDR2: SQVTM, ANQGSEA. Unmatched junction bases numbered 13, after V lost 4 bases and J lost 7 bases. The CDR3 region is CSVGGGLLAGGLNEQFF. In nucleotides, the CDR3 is TGCAGCGTTGGAGGGGGTTTACTAGCGGGGGGGCTAAATGAGCAGTTCTTC.

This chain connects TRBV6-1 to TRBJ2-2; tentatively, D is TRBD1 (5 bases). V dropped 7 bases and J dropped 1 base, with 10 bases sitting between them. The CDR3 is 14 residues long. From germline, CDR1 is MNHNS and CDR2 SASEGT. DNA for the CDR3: TGTGCCAGCAAACTTCAGGGGAACACCGGGGAGCTGTTTTTT. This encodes CASKLQGNTGELFF.

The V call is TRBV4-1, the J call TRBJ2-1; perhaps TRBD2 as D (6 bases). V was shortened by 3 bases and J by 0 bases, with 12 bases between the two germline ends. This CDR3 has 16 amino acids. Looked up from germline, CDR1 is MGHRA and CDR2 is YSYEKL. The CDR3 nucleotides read TGCGCCAGCAGCCAGGGCGGGGCCCTCTCCTACAATGAGCAGTTCTTC. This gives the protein CASSQGGALSYNEQFF.

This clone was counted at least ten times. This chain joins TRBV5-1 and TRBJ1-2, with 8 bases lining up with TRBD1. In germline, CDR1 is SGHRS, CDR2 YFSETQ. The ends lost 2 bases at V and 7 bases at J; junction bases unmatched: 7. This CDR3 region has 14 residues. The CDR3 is CASSFETGESGYTF. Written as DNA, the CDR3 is TGCGCCAGCAGCTTTGAGACAGGGGAATCTGGCTACACCTTC.

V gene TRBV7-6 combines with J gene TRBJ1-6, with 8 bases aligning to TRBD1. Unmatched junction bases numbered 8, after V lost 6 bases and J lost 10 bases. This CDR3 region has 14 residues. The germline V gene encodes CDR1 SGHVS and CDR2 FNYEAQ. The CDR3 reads CASSPDRGVSPLHF. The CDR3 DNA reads TGTGCCAGCAGTCCTGACAGGGGCGTCTCACCCCTCCACTTT. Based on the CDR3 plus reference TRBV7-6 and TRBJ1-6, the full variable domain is GAGVSQSPRYKVTKRGQDVALRCDPISGHVSLYWYRQALGQGPEFLTYFNYEAQQDKSGLPNDRFSAERPEGSISTLTIQRTEQRDSAMYRCASSPDRGVSPLHFGNGTRLTVT.

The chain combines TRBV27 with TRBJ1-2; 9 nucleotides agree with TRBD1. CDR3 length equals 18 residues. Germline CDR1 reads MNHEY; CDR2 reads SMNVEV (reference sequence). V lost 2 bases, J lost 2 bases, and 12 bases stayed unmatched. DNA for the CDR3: TGTGCCAGCAGTTTAATCTCTACAGGGGGCCGGGCCAACTATGGCTACACCTTC. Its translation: CASSLISTGGRANYGYTF.

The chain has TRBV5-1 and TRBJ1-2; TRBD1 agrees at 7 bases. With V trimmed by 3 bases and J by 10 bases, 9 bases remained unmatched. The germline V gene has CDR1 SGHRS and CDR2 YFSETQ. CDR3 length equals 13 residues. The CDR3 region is CASSSWTGTDYTF. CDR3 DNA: TGCGCCAGCAGCTCGTGGACCGGGACAGACTACACCTTC.

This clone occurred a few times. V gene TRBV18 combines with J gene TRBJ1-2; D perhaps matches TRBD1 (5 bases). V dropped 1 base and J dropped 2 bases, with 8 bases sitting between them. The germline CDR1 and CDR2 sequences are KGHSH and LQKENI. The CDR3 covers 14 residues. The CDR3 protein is CASSPLKGNYGYTF. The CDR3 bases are TGTGCCAGCTCACCACTTAAGGGGAACTATGGCTACACCTTC.

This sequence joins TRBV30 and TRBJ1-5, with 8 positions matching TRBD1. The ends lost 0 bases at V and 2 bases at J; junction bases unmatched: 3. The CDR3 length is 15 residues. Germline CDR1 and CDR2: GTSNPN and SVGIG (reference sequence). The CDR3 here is CAWSVPGQGNQPQHF. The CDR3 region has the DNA TGTGCCTGGAGTGTACCGGGACAGGGCAATCAGCCCCAGCATTTT.